What follows are 19 T cell receptor beta chains derived from one specimen sequenced in a study of cytomegalovirus exposure and HLA in healthy donors (dated by TCRdb to about 2017). Library generation was performed with the immunoSEQ multiplex PCR assay. The multiplex PCR relied on a mix of 60 forward primers for TCR Vbeta segments and 13 reverse primers for TCR Jbeta segments. TCRdb holds this immuneACCESS table with in-frame rearrangements only. Some clones are missing; in checked studies, unresolved V genes explain under half, and the rest has no known cause. This sample's table has entries for fewer than 30,000 clones. The ten most abundant clones make up approximately 0.69% of the sample. Sequenced input: PBMCs. The source of these receptors is a young man in good health and CMV-seronegative.

This sequence joins TRBV5-1 and TRBJ1-2; tentative D call: TRBD1 (6 bases). Trimming took 0 bases from V and 8 from J, leaving 14 bases between them. Germline CDR1 SGHRS, CDR2 YFSETQ. CDR3 size: 14 residues. The CDR3 loop reads CASSLDWGGGGYTF. CDR3 nucleotide sequence: TGCGCCAGCAGCTTGGACTGGGGGGGCGGGGGCTACACCTTC.

The V and J genes are TRBV18 and TRBJ1-5; D remains ambiguous. V was clipped by 1 base and J by 0 bases, with 4 bases between them. This CDR3 spans 14 amino acids. Germline CDR1 is KGHSH and CDR2 is LQKENI. This CDR3 is CASSPLNSNQPQHF. The CDR3 nucleotides read TGTGCCAGCTCACCACTAAATAGCAATCAGCCCCAGCATTTT.

The chain recombines TRBV5-4 with TRBJ2-7; 9 positions match TRBD1. Germline loops: CDR1 SGHNT, CDR2 YYREEE (reference sequence). J was trimmed by 0 bases and V by 4 bases; bases with no gene match: 5. The length of the CDR3 is 15 residues. Here the CDR3 DNA reads TGTGCCAGCAGCGAAGGACAGGGGATCTCCTACGAGCAGTACTTC. Translating it yields CASSEGQGISYEQYF.

The CDR3 spells CASSYSLRTAGEKLFF. The CDR3 DNA sequence: TGTGCCAGCAGTTACTCTTTGAGGACAGCGGGGGAAAAACTGTTTTTT. This chain links TRBV7-9 with TRBJ1-4; possibly TRBD1 for D (6 bases). In germline, CDR1 is SEHNR, CDR2 FQNEAQ (reference sequence). CDR3 length: 16 residues. The V end was cut by 6 bases, the J end by 8 bases, with 22 bases between.

The chain combines TRBV6-1 with TRBJ2-7, with 7 bases aligning to TRBD1. Germline V gives CDR1 MNHNS, CDR2 SASEGT. The length of the CDR3 is 14 residues. The junction had 8 bases not matched to a gene; V was cut back by 7 bases and J by 2 bases. CDR3 sequence reads: CASTGVQGPYEQYF. The CDR3 coding sequence is TGTGCCAGCACTGGGGTACAGGGGCCCTACGAGCAGTACTTC.

V and J are TRBV11-3 and TRBJ2-7, with D possibly matching TRBD1 (5 bases). The CDR3 extends over 15 amino acids. V was pared by 1 base and J by 3 bases, with 13 bases between. The germline V gene encodes CDR1 SGHNT and CDR2 YENEEA. CDR3 bases: TGTGCCAGCAGCTTAGGACAGAGAGGCCTCTACGAGCAGTACTTC. This sequence encodes CASSLGQRGLYEQYF.

This rearrangement joins TRBV28 to TRBJ1-2; D is unclear. This CDR3 is 12 amino acids long. CDR1 is MDHEN, CDR2 SYDVKM, per germline. With 8 bases removed from V and 8 bases from J, the gap between germline ends came to 15 bases. For the CDR3, the DNA is TGTGCCAGCCGATTCTACTCGGTAGGCTACACCTTC. Translation gives CASRFYSVGYTF.

V is TRBV6-5 and J is TRBJ1-1, with D maybe TRBD1 (5 bases). The CDR3 contains 14 residues. V was pared by 5 bases and J by 1 base, with 11 bases between. The V gene's germline CDR1 is MNHEY and CDR2 SVGAGI. The CDR3 loop reads CASSPITGNTEAFF. CDR3 nucleotide sequence: TGTGCCAGCAGTCCGATCACAGGGAACACTGAAGCTTTCTTT.

The chain has TRBV2 and TRBJ1-1; a possible D gene is TRBD1 (5 bases). The CDR3 is 13 amino acids. V was shortened by 3 bases and J by 4 bases, with 9 bases between the two germline ends. Germline assignment: CDR1 SNHLY and CDR2 FYNNEI. This CDR3 is CASSDHRTTEAFF. The CDR3 DNA is TGTGCCAGCAGTGACCACAGGACCACTGAAGCTTTCTTT.

The gene calls are TRBV10-3 and TRBJ2-6, with 8 bases matching TRBD1. The CDR3 sequence is 15 residues long. Trimming at V came to 10 bases and at J to 0 bases, leaving 5 bases not matched to a gene. The germline V gene has CDR1 ENHRY and CDR2 SYGVKD. The CDR3 loop is CATRGPVSGANVLTF. Here the CDR3 DNA reads TGTGCCACCAGGGGGCCAGTCTCTGGGGCCAACGTCCTGACTTTC.

In DNA, the CDR3 is TGTGCCAGGGGACAGGGGGAACACTCTGGGGCCAACGTCCTGACTTTC. It is translated as CARGQGEHSGANVLTF. This chain connects TRBV10-3 to TRBJ2-6; 11 bases align to TRBD1. In germline, CDR1 is ENHRY, CDR2 SYGVKD. This CDR3 region has 16 residues. J was trimmed by 0 bases and V by 10 bases; bases with no gene match: 5.

The chain recombines TRBV28 with TRBJ2-6; TRBD1 is a possible D gene (5 bases). V shed 3 bases and J shed 4 bases, with 13 bases lying between them. The CDR3 is 16 residues long. Per germline, CDR1 MDHEN and CDR2 SYDVKM. The CDR3 reads CASSFVGALGANVLTF. CDR3 DNA: TGTGCCAGCAGTTTTGTAGGGGCGCTGGGGGCCAACGTCCTGACTTTC. Full variable domain (remainder filled in from reference TRBV28 and TRBJ2-6): DVKVTQSSRYLVKRTGEKVFLECVQDMDHENMFWYRQDPGLGLRLIYFSYDVKMKEKGDIPEGYSVSREKKERFSLILESASTNQTSMYLCASSFVGALGANVLTFGAGSRLTVL.

The chain combines TRBV7-2 with TRBJ2-5; tentative D call: TRBD2 (5 bases). Trimming stripped 3 bases from V and 5 bases from J, with 16 bases between. The CDR3 covers 15 residues. Germline V gene sequence: CDR1 SGHTA, CDR2 FQGNSA. CDR3: CASSLDTPSRETQYF. CDR3 nucleotides: TGTGCCAGCAGCTTGGATACTCCTAGCAGGGAGACCCAGTACTTC.

This rearrangement joins TRBV5-4 to TRBJ2-1; D is ambiguous. CDR1 and CDR2 (germline): SGHNT, YYREEE (reference sequence). V shed 0 bases and J shed 10 bases, with 11 bases lying between them. CDR3 size: 13 residues. The CDR3 sequence is CASSLDEMMEQFF. CDR3 nucleotide sequence: TGTGCCAGCAGCTTGGATGAGATGATGGAGCAGTTCTTC.

The V call is TRBV5-1, the J call TRBJ1-5, with TRBD1 identical over 7 bases. Germline CDR1 reads SGHRS; CDR2 reads YFSETQ. The CDR3 runs 15 residues. V gave up 4 bases and J gave up 0 bases; unmatched junction bases: 4. The DNA for the CDR3 is TGCGCCAGCAGCAAGACAGGGAATAGCAATCAGCCCCAGCATTTT. Translated: CASSKTGNSNQPQHF.

The rearrangement joins TRBV6-7 to TRBJ2-5; D remains unclear. TRBV6-7 is assigned to the ORF class and has an uncertain function. This CDR3 spans 15 amino acids. V lost 2 bases to trimming and J lost 7 bases, with 17 bases between them. The CDR3 nucleotides read TGTGCCAGCAGTTACGTCTGGCTCTTACGCCTGACCCAGTACTTC. It specifies CASSYVWLLRLTQYF.

This rearrangement joins TRBV7-2 to TRBJ2-3; possibly TRBD2 for D (6 bases). The CDR3 has 15 amino acids. Germline V gene data show CDR1 as SGHTA and CDR2 as FQGNSA. V was clipped by 1 base and J by 6 bases, with 14 bases between them. This chain's CDR3 is CASSLDGDLRDTQYF. The CDR3 nucleotides are TGTGCCAGCAGCTTAGACGGGGACTTGCGGGATACGCAGTATTTT.

The chain joins TRBV29-1 to TRBJ2-3, with TRBD2 identical over 8 bases. Unmatched junction bases numbered 8, after V lost 2 bases and J lost 4 bases. CDR1 and CDR2 from the germline V gene are SQVTM and ANQGSEA. CDR3 length: 15 residues. As DNA, the CDR3 is TGCAGCGTTGAACGACTGACTAGCGTGGCAGATACGCAGTATTTT. This codes for CSVERLTSVADTQYF.

The CDR3 loop reads CASRTGGDTGELFF. As DNA, the CDR3 is TGTGCCAGCAGGACAGGGGGGGACACCGGGGAGCTGTTTTTT. The chain couples TRBV6-5 to TRBJ2-2, with TRBD1 matching over 9 bases. This CDR3 is 14 amino acids long. CDR1 is MNHEY, CDR2 SVGAGI, per germline. Unmatched junction bases numbered 2, after V lost 6 bases and J lost 3 bases.